This is a list of T cell receptor beta chains from one sample in a study of blood T cell repertoires in COVID-19. Some clones are missing from TCRdb's copy, which holds only in-frame ones; the method was immunoSEQ multiplex PCR. The sample lists 250,000 or so clones; 80% to 95% were seen once. The sample consisted of PBMCs or T cells enriched from blood (not recorded which). These receptors all come from a man between 40 and 49 years old who had been exposed to COVID-19. Both conserved end residues are part of each CDR3. Clone size is not always given. Where it is, it says once, few, many or a class for expanded clones.

- | TRBV30 | CAWGTGRNSPLHF
- | TRBV3-1/TRBV3-2 | CASSQGTSGRFLRTDTQYF
- | TRBV19 | CASSRTAGSNNEQFF
- | TRBV28 | CASGGFNYEQYF
- | TRBV3-1/TRBV3-2 | CASSQGRSSYNEQFF
- | TRBV28 | CASKDRSSYNSPLHF
few | TRBV28 | CASSLRRAEVFF
- | TRBV9 | CASSVRLGHGYTF
- | TRBV5-1 | CASSLTGGYNQPQHF
- | TRBV2 | CASSEVLPEHEKLFF
- | TRBV4-1 | CASSTRSLAGGHNEQFF
- | TRBV4-1 | CASSLRTGATANQPQHF
- | TRBV5-1 | CASSGSGTAGEQYF
- | TRBV24-1 | CAIGTSLLGPDTQYF
- | TRBV6-5 | CATSRGANVLTF
- | TRBV18 | CASSPRDNFKETQYF
- | TRBV12-3/TRBV12-4 | CASSLPGFYGYTF
- | TRBV5-4 | CASSLDRGRGEKLFF
- | TRBV4-1 | CASSSGGYEQYF
- | TRBV5-1 | CASSLYGRASTDTQYF
- | TRBV6-5 | CASSYSVGTGNTEAFF
- | TRBV14 | CASRQGLAGVNEQFF
- | TRBV27 | CASSLSMAAYNSPLHF
once | TRBV15 | CATSRSGGSRHEQYF
- | TRBV11-2 | CASRKPGQGQVGSGNTIYF
once | TRBV1 | CTSSWGGGSDSYEQYF
few | TRBV7-9 | CASSLGQGNQPQHF
- | TRBV27 | CASTPIGLNTGELFF
- | TRBV7-9 | CASSPGLAGGPLGYEQYF